One TCR beta chain is described in this entry. Its antigen is unidentified. Sequencing used immunoSEQ version 4 in survey mode. Profiled with immunoSEQ multiplex PCR; TCRdb holds only in-frame clones, not every one. The profile shows some 40,000 clones, roughly 84% of them singletons. This record belongs to a study of persistence of HIV-infected CD4 T cells. Overlapping HIV-1 Gag 15-mer peptides at approximately 1 ug per peptide per mL were used. Memory cells lacking CD40L and CD69 with high CD45RO were sorted. There are 14 residues in the CDR3. From germline, CDR1 is SGHRS and CDR2 YFSETQ. With 0 bases removed from V and 10 bases from J, the gap between germline ends came to 11 bases. Study results and limitations: Within sorted populations, more oligoclonal TCRs accompanied more oligoclonal proviruses.

Material: cultured CD4+ T cells from PBMCs, obtained from a patient who received antiretroviral therapy. This sequence originates from an adult with HIV. The donor label of this sample is uncertain. The V and J genes are TRBV5-1 and TRBJ1-6, with D uncertain. The DNA of the CDR3 is TGCGCCAGCAGCTTGGCGGAGGGCGGGTCACCCCTCCACTTT. Translation: CASSLAEGGSPLHF.